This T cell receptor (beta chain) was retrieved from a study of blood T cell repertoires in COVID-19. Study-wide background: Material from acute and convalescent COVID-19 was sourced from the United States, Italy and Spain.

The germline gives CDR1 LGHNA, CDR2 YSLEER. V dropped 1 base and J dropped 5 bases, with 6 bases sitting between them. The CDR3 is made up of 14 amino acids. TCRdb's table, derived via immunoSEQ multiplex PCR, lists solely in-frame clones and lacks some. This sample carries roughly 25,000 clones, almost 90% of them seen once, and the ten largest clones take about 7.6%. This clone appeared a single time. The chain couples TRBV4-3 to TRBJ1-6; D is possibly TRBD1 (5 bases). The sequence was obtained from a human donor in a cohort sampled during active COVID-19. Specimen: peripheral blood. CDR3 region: CASSQAGDNSPLHF. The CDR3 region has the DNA TGCGCCAGCAGCCAAGCGGGGGATAATTCACCCCTCCACTTT.